Listed here is a single T cell receptor (beta chain). The sample comes from a study of T cell responses to AZD1222 COVID-19 vaccine. V was shortened by 6 bases and J by 7 bases, with 6 bases between the two germline ends. This CDR3 comprises 10 residues. CDR1 and CDR2 (germline): SQVTM, ANQGSEA. Assay used: immunoSEQ multiplex PCR; TCRdb lists only in-frame clones, some missing. The sample contains about 130,000 clones, around 92% of which appear only once. The material was peripheral blood, obtained on day 0 of AZD1222 vaccination. The chain joins TRBV29-1 to TRBJ2-2; no clear D gene. The clonotype comes from an adult in good health. This chain's CDR3 is CSVLYGELFF. In DNA form, the CDR3 reads TGCAGCGTACTGTACGGGGAGCTGTTTTTT.